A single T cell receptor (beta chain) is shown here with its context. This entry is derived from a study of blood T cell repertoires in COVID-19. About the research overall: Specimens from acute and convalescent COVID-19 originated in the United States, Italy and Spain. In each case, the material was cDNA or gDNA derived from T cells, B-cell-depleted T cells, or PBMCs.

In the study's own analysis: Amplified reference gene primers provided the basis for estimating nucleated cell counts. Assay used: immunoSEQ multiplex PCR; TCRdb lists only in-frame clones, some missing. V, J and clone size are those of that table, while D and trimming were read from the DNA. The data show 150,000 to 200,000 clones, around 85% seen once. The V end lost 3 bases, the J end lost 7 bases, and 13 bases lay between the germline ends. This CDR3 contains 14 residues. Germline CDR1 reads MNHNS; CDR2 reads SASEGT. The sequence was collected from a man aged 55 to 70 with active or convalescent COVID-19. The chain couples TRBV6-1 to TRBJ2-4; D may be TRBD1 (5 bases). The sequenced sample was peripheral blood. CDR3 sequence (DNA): TGTGCCAGCAGTGAGACAGTGGGCGTCAACATTCAGTACTTC. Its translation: CASSETVGVNIQYF.